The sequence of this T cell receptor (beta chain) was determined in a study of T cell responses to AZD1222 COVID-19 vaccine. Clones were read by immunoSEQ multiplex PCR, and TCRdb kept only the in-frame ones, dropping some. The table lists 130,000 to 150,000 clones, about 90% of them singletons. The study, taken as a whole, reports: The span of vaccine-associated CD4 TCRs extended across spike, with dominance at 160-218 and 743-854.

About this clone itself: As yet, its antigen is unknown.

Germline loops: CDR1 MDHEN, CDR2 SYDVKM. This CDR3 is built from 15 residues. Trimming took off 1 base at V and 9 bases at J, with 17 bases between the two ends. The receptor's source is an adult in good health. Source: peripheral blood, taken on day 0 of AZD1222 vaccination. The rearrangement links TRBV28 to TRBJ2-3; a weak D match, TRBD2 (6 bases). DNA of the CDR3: TGTGCCAGCAGTTTATACCCTTCGACTAGGTCCACGCAGTATTTT. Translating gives CASSLYPSTRSTQYF.